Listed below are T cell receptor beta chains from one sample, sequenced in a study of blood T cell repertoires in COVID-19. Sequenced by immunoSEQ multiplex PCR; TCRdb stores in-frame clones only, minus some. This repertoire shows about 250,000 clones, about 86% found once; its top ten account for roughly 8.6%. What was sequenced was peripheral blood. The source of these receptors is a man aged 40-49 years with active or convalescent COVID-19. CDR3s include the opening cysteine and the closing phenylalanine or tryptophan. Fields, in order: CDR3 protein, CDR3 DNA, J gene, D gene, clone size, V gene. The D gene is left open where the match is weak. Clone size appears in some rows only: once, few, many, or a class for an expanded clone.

CDR3: CASSQQQVQETQYF; DNA: TGCGCCAGCAGCCAACAGCAGGTTCAAGAGACCCAGTACTTC; J: TRBJ2-5; D: NA; size: NA; V: TRBV4-1
CDR3: CAWSVQQGGVDEQFF; DNA: TGTGCCTGGAGTGTTCAGCAGGGTGGCGTAGATGAGCAGTTCTTC; J: TRBJ2-1; D: NA; size: few; V: TRBV30
CDR3: CASHDDIHTEAFF; DNA: TGTGCCAGCCACGATGACATTCACACTGAAGCTTTCTTT; J: TRBJ1-1; D: NA; size: NA; V: TRBV19
CDR3: CASSYSGTGSYEQYF; DNA: TGTGCCAGCAGTTACTCGGGGACAGGGTCTTACGAGCAGTACTTC; J: TRBJ2-7; D: TRBD1; size: NA; V: TRBV6-5
CDR3: CASSLTGDLSPLHF; DNA: TGTGCCAGCAGCTTGACAGGGGATTTGTCACCCCTCCACTTT; J: TRBJ1-6; D: TRBD1; size: few; V: TRBV7-2
CDR3: CASSMGRSIVGYTF; DNA: TGTGCCAGTAGTATGGGCAGGTCGATCGTTGGCTACACCTTC; J: TRBJ1-2; D: NA; size: once; V: TRBV19
CDR3: CASSYPDRGSVNTGELFF; DNA: TGTGCCAGCAGTTACCCGGACAGGGGCTCCGTTAACACCGGGGAGCTGTTTTTT; J: TRBJ2-2; D: TRBD1; size: few; V: TRBV6-2/TRBV6-3
CDR3: CASSPRVEGSLAF; DNA: TGTGCCAGCAGCCCCCGGGTAGAGGGCTCCCTCGCCTTC; J: TRBJ1-2; D: NA; size: few; V: TRBV12-3/TRBV12-4
CDR3: CACTGVPGQPQHF; DNA: TGTGCCTGCACAGGGGTCCCGGGTCAGCCCCAGCATTTT; J: TRBJ1-5; D: TRBD1; size: NA; V: TRBV30
CDR3: CASSLGRGGVDYGYTF; DNA: TGTGCCAGCAGCTTAGGGCGGGGGGGAGTCGACTATGGCTACACCTTC; J: TRBJ1-2; D: NA; size: NA; V: TRBV11-2
CDR3: CASSLAGGASGANVLTF; DNA: TGTGCCAGCAGCTTAGCAGGGGGCGCATCTGGGGCCAACGTCCTGACTTTC; J: TRBJ2-6; D: TRBD1; size: NA; V: TRBV7-9
CDR3: CASSTQGAFLGYTF; DNA: TGTGCCAGTAGTACACAGGGGGCATTCTTAGGCTACACCTTC; J: TRBJ1-2; D: TRBD1; size: NA; V: TRBV19
CDR3: CASSEVTGVNYGYTF; DNA: TGTGCCAGCAGTGAAGTGACGGGGGTCAACTATGGCTACACCTTC; J: TRBJ1-2; D: NA; size: NA; V: TRBV2
CDR3: CASSLPQGNQPQHF; DNA: TGTGCCAGCAGTTTACCACAGGGAAATCAGCCCCAGCATTTT; J: TRBJ1-5; D: NA; size: few; V: TRBV28
CDR3: CASSLDSFNQPQHF; DNA: TGTGCCAGCAGCTTAGACAGTTTCAATCAGCCCCAGCATTTT; J: TRBJ1-5; D: NA; size: NA; V: TRBV7-9
CDR3: CASSYGTPDNEQFF; DNA: TGCGCCAGCAGCTACGGGACTCCAGACAATGAGCAGTTCTTC; J: TRBJ2-1; D: NA; size: once; V: TRBV10-1
CDR3: CASSPTEASNQPQHF; DNA: TGTGCCAGCTCACCAACGGAGGCAAGCAATCAGCCCCAGCATTTT; J: TRBJ1-5; D: NA; size: NA; V: TRBV18
CDR3: CASSQRGLNTEAFF; DNA: TGTGCCAGCAGCCAGCGGGGCTTAAACACTGAAGCTTTCTTT; J: TRBJ1-1; D: NA; size: NA; V: TRBV5-6
CDR3: CASRPTYTGELFF; DNA: TGTGCCAGCAGACCAACTTACACCGGGGAGCTGTTTTTT; J: TRBJ2-2; D: NA; size: NA; V: TRBV2
CDR3: CASSSTHAGLAGGRDKNIQYF; DNA: TGTGCCAGCAGCTCGACCCACGCGGGACTAGCGGGAGGGCGTGACAAAAACATTCAGTACTTC; J: TRBJ2-4; D: TRBD2; size: NA; V: TRBV7-3
CDR3: CASTPGGLANYNEQFF; DNA: TGTGCCAGCACCCCCGGGGGACTAGCGAATTACAATGAGCAGTTCTTC; J: TRBJ2-1; D: TRBD2; size: NA; V: TRBV11-3
CDR3: CASSKDRSPYNEQFF; DNA: TGTGCCAGCAGCAAGGACAGGTCTCCCTACAATGAGCAGTTCTTC; J: TRBJ2-1; D: TRBD1; size: NA; V: TRBV7-3
CDR3: CASSFAGLSSGNTIYF; DNA: TGTGCCAGCAGTTTCGCAGGGTTGAGCTCTGGAAACACCATATATTTT; J: TRBJ1-3; D: NA; size: NA; V: TRBV28
CDR3: CASSFSSTGISAEQYF; DNA: TGTGCCAGCAGCTTCAGCTCGACAGGGATTTCTGCCGAGCAGTACTTC; J: TRBJ2-7; D: TRBD1; size: NA; V: TRBV7-2
CDR3: CASSQVGQGTYNEQFF; DNA: TGTGCCAGCAGCCAAGTAGGACAGGGGACCTACAATGAGCAGTTCTTC; J: TRBJ2-1; D: TRBD1; size: NA; V: TRBV3-1/TRBV3-2
CDR3: CASSWAARGLDEQYF; DNA: TGCGCCAGCAGCTGGGCCGCGCGGGGTTTAGACGAGCAGTACTTC; J: TRBJ2-7; D: NA; size: NA; V: TRBV5-1
CDR3: CASRLAGQSSYEQYF; DNA: TGTGCCAGCAGGCTAGCGGGACAAAGCTCCTACGAGCAGTACTTC; J: TRBJ2-7; D: TRBD2; size: NA; V: TRBV7-2
CDR3: CASSSGTMEPQHF; DNA: TGTGCCAGCAGCTCAGGGACAATGGAGCCCCAGCATTTT; J: TRBJ1-5; D: NA; size: few; V: TRBV11-3
CDR3: CASSLVGGGYSNQPQHF; DNA: TGTGCCAGCAGCTTGGTTGGGGGGGGCTATAGCAATCAGCCCCAGCATTTT; J: TRBJ1-5; D: NA; size: once; V: TRBV5-5
CDR3: CASSSRLAGSTDTQYF; DNA: TGTGCCAGCAGCTCCCGACTAGCGGGTAGCACAGATACGCAGTATTTT; J: TRBJ2-3; D: TRBD2; size: NA; V: TRBV5-4
CDR3: CASSPGQGTYEQYF; DNA: TGCGCCAGCAGCCCAGGACAGGGAACCTACGAGCAGTACTTC; J: TRBJ2-7; D: TRBD1; size: NA; V: TRBV4-3
CDR3: CAWTLGQGLYNEQFF; DNA: TGTGCCTGGACCCTGGGACAGGGCCTTTACAATGAGCAGTTCTTC; J: TRBJ2-1; D: TRBD1; size: NA; V: TRBV30
CDR3: CASSQEAGLVWTGELFF; DNA: TGCGCCAGCAGCCAAGAAGCAGGGTTGGTTTGGACCGGGGAGCTGTTTTTT; J: TRBJ2-2; D: NA; size: NA; V: TRBV4-1
CDR3: CASSQVGEGNSPLHF; DNA: TGTGCCAGCAGCCAAGTGGGGGAGGGGAATTCACCCCTCCACTTT; J: TRBJ1-6; D: NA; size: NA; V: TRBV3-1/TRBV3-2
CDR3: CASSTETGFWHGYTF; DNA: TGTGCCAGCAGTACAGAGACGGGGTTTTGGCATGGCTACACCTTC; J: TRBJ1-2; D: NA; size: NA; V: TRBV7-2
CDR3: CSASLVGRGKGTEAFF; DNA: TGCAGTGCTAGTCTAGTAGGGCGGGGGAAGGGCACTGAAGCTTTCTTT; J: TRBJ1-1; D: NA; size: NA; V: TRBV20-1
CDR3: CASSFAGATNEKLFF; DNA: TGTGCCAGCAGCTTCGCGGGCGCAACTAATGAAAAACTGTTTTTT; J: TRBJ1-4; D: NA; size: NA; V: TRBV7-2
CDR3: CASSLGLAVSYEQYF; DNA: TGTGCCAGCAGCCTGGGACTAGCGGTTTCCTACGAGCAGTACTTC; J: TRBJ2-7; D: TRBD2; size: NA; V: TRBV14
CDR3: CATSREPSGSPSYNEQFF; DNA: TGTGCCACCAGCAGAGAGCCTAGCGGGAGCCCCTCCTACAATGAGCAGTTCTTC; J: TRBJ2-1; D: TRBD2; size: few; V: TRBV15
CDR3: CAWTPVGSPRGPQHF; DNA: TGTGCCTGGACACCCGTTGGGTCGCCGCGAGGGCCCCAGCATTTT; J: TRBJ1-5; D: NA; size: NA; V: TRBV30
CDR3: CASTPDGGPIQKQFF; DNA: TGTGCCAGCACCCCGGACGGAGGCCCTATACAAAAGCAGTTCTTC; J: TRBJ2-1; D: NA; size: NA; V: TRBV7-9
CDR3: CASSLGLAFKETQYF; DNA: TGTGCCAGCAGCTTAGGACTAGCCTTTAAAGAGACCCAGTACTTC; J: TRBJ2-5; D: TRBD2; size: NA; V: TRBV7-2
CDR3: CAWSRITNSPLHF; DNA: TGTGCCTGGAGCAGGATTACAAATTCACCCCTCCACTTT; J: TRBJ1-6; D: NA; size: NA; V: TRBV30
CDR3: CASSQKRWVAGQETQYF; DNA: TGTGCCAGCAGCCAGAAAAGATGGGTAGCGGGGCAAGAGACCCAGTACTTC; J: TRBJ2-5; D: TRBD2; size: NA; V: TRBV3-1/TRBV3-2
CDR3: CATSRRFTSTGRGQETQYF; DNA: TGTGCCACCAGCAGGCGATTTACGTCGACAGGACGAGGTCAAGAGACCCAGTACTTC; J: TRBJ2-5; D: NA; size: NA; V: TRBV15
CDR3: CASSILEGKQEAFF; DNA: TGTGCCAGTAGTATATTGGAGGGTAAACAAGAAGCTTTCTTT; J: TRBJ1-1; D: NA; size: many; V: TRBV19
CDR3: CASSYGDRYGYTF; DNA: TGTGCCAGCAGTTACGGGGACAGATATGGCTACACCTTC; J: TRBJ1-2; D: TRBD1; size: NA; V: TRBV6-5
CDR3: CASRDRGGAFF; DNA: TGTGCCAGCAGGGACAGGGGTGGAGCTTTCTTT; J: TRBJ1-1; D: TRBD1; size: NA; V: TRBV6-5
CDR3: CASKTGGAYGYTF; DNA: TGTGCCAGCAAGACAGGGGGTGCCTATGGCTACACCTTC; J: TRBJ1-2; D: TRBD1; size: NA; V: TRBV6-5
CDR3: CAVGGVSSYEQYF; DNA: TGTGCCGTCGGGGGAGTTAGCTCCTACGAGCAGTACTTC; J: TRBJ2-7; D: NA; size: once; V: TRBV10-3